This T cell receptor (beta chain) emerged from a study of naive and memory T cell subsets. Regarding the study as a whole: Activation and differentiation may alter RNA-based TCR counts. Possibly reflecting memory cells re-expressing CD45RA, a few larger clonotypes occurred in naive repertoires, especially CD8. Gini index rose across naive, CM, EM and EMRA in CD4 and CD8. Each distinct alpha or beta sequence counts as one clonotype.

This clonotype was picked up many times. Its antigen is currently unknown. V lost 5 bases to trimming and J lost 1 base, with 16 bases between them. CDR3 length: 16 amino acids. Per the germline V gene, CDR1 is LNHNV and CDR2 is YYDKDF (reference sequence). Four subsets defined by CD45RA and CD27 were sorted after CD3, CD4, CD8 and live/dead staining. Two oligonucleotides, mixed equimolar, formed the beta constant-region primer covering TRBC1 and TRBC2. Nested alpha and beta constant-region primers with the SP2 primer drove four PCR rounds on ligated cDNA. TCRdb reprocessed the UMI-ligation and nested PCR reads via MiXCR and lists one record per CDR3 protein. Of 95,000 to 110,000 distinct CDR3 sequences listed, more than 14% are singletons.

The sequenced material came from naive CD8+ T cells from blood. This TCR was recovered from a human donor in good health. The genes are TRBV15 and TRBJ2-3; D might be TRBD1 (6 bases). CDR3 protein: CATSSTFNRGTDTQYF. CDR3 nucleotides: TGTGCCACCAGCTCAACCTTCAACAGGGGCACAGATACGCAGTATTTT.